This is a list of T cell receptor beta chains from one sample in a study of PD-1 blockade in classical Hodgkin lymphoma. Method: immunoSEQ multiplex PCR; TCRdb's copy keeps in-frame clones and lacks some. Of about 27,000 clones in the sample, less than 80% were seen once. The sequencing used peripheral blood mononuclear cells (PBMCs), collected before the second cycle of nivolumab. Every receptor here comes from a human donor with classical Hodgkin lymphoma. Both conserved end residues are part of each CDR3. D genes are given only for firm matches. Clone size is not always given. Where it is, it says once, few, many or a class for expanded clones.

NA,TRBJ2-3,NA,TRBV11-2,TGTGCCAGCAGCTCAGTGGGACGACCGGCAGATACGCAGTATTTT,CASSSVGRPADTQYF
TRBD2,TRBJ2-3,medium-sized,TRBV30,TGTGCCTGGAGTGGGTCAAGCGGGGGGGCCCCAGATACGCAGTATTTT,CAWSGSSGGAPDTQYF
NA,TRBJ2-7,NA,TRBV27,TGTGCCAGCAGGGGGGCAGGGTTTTACGAGCAGTACTTC,CASRGAGFYEQYF
TRBD1,TRBJ1-2,NA,TRBV6-6,TGTGCCAGCAGCAACCGAGCGGGACAGGAATTAAACACCTTC,CASSNRAGQELNTF
NA,TRBJ2-5,NA,TRBV19,TGTGCCAGTAGTATAACAGGCGGCCAAGAGACCCAGTACTTC,CASSITGGQETQYF
NA,TRBJ1-4,once,TRBV9,TGTGCCAGCAGCGTAGCTCCCGGGGGGACTAATGAAAAACTGTTTTTT,CASSVAPGGTNEKLFF
NA,TRBJ2-5,NA,TRBV30,TGTGCCTGGAGTGTTCTAGTTCAAGAGACCCAGTACTTC,CAWSVLVQETQYF
NA,TRBJ1-1,NA,TRBV6-5,TGTGCCAGCAGTAACAGGGCTGAAGCTTTCTTT,CASSNRAEAFF
TRBD2,TRBJ2-2,few,TRBV4-3,TGCGCCAGCAGCCAAGACTGGGCGAGCGGGGGCCACACCGGGGAGCTGTTTTTT,CASSQDWASGGHTGELFF
TRBD1,TRBJ2-4,NA,TRBV7-9,TGTGCCAGCAGCCCTACAGGGGAGAACATTCAGTACTTC,CASSPTGENIQYF
NA,TRBJ2-3,NA,TRBV11-2,TGTGCCAGCAGCTTAGAGGGGGATACGCAGTATTTT,CASSLEGDTQYF
NA,TRBJ1-1,NA,TRBV7-9,TGTGCCAGCAGGCGAGCTACAGGCCCGCCTGAAGCTTTCTTT,CASRRATGPPEAFF
NA,TRBJ2-3,NA,TRBV30,TGTGCCTGGAGTGAGGGGGGGGCAGATACGCAGTATTTT,CAWSEGGADTQYF
TRBD1,TRBJ2-5,once,TRBV18,TGTGCCAGCTCATTTCGGACAGGGTCAGTTTACCAAGAGACCCAGTACTTC,CASSFRTGSVYQETQYF
NA,TRBJ1-2,NA,TRBV28,TGTGCCAGCAGTTCCTATCGGGACCCTTCTAACTATGGCTACACCTTC,CASSSYRDPSNYGYTF
NA,TRBJ2-6,few,TRBV19,TGTGCCAGTATCCGAAGAGGGTTCTCTGGGGCCAACGTCCTGACTTTC,CASIRRGFSGANVLTF
TRBD2,TRBJ2-1,NA,TRBV7-2,TGTGCCAGCAGCAGAGGGACTAGCGCGCACAATGAGCAGTTCTTC,CASSRGTSAHNEQFF
NA,TRBJ1-5,NA,TRBV11-3,TGTGCCAGCAGCTCGCAGGGAAGGCAGCCCCAGCATTTT,CASSSQGRQPQHF
TRBD1,TRBJ2-1,NA,TRBV19,TGTGCCAGTAAGGGGGCACGTTACAATGAGCAGTTCTTC,CASKGARYNEQFF
NA,TRBJ2-1,once,TRBV5-4,TGTGCCAGCAGCTGGGACATTCCCTCCTACAATGAGCAGTTCTTC,CASSWDIPSYNEQFF
NA,TRBJ1-2,NA,TRBV28,TGTGCCAGCACCCCGTCGGAAGGTACATACACCTTC,CASTPSEGTYTF
NA,TRBJ1-1,few,TRBV11-2,TGTGCCAGCAGCTTTGCAGGGATGAACACTGAAGCTTTCTTT,CASSFAGMNTEAFF
TRBD1,TRBJ1-5,NA,TRBV7-3,TGTGCCAGCACCCCCCGGGACAGGGTCAATCAGCCCCAGCATTTT,CASTPRDRVNQPQHF
NA,TRBJ2-3,NA,TRBV6-5,TGTGCCAGCAGTTTGAGCGGGCAGTTAGGGTCCGATACGCAGTATTTT,CASSLSGQLGSDTQYF
TRBD2,TRBJ2-1,NA,TRBV28,TGTGCCAGCAGGACTCCGGGACTAGGGAACAATGAGCAGTTCTTC,CASRTPGLGNNEQFF
NA,TRBJ1-2,once,TRBV28,TGTGCCAGCAGTTTGCAGGATACTCACTATGGCTACACCTTC,CASSLQDTHYGYTF
NA,TRBJ1-6,NA,TRBV9,TGTGCCAGCAGCCCCCATTTGGGGGGCGCCGAAAATTCACCCCTCCACTTT,CASSPHLGGAENSPLHF
TRBD2,TRBJ2-3,once,TRBV6-5,TGTGCCAGCAGCGGGGACTACTTGGATACGCAGTATTTT,CASSGDYLDTQYF
NA,TRBJ1-1,NA,TRBV5-6,TGTGCCAGCAGCGTTCGGGGGGGATGGACTGAAGCTTTCTTT,CASSVRGGWTEAFF
NA,TRBJ1-6,NA,TRBV27,TGTGCCAGCACCCAAATGGGGACGGCCAATTCACCCCTCCACTTT,CASTQMGTANSPLHF
TRBD1,TRBJ1-6,NA,TRBV5-1,TGCGCCAGCAGCTTGGGATTGGGACAGGGGGATTCACCCCTCCACTTT,CASSLGLGQGDSPLHF
NA,TRBJ2-3,NA,TRBV27,TGTGCCAGCAGTTCCAGTTGGGCGTTTGGGACAGATACGCAGTATTTT,CASSSSWAFGTDTQYF
NA,TRBJ2-1,NA,TRBV4-3,TGCGCCAGCAGCCAAGATCCAACGGGGACCTCCTACAATGAGCAGTTCTTC,CASSQDPTGTSYNEQFF
NA,TRBJ2-3,once,TRBV5-1,TGCGCCAGCAGCCAACACCCTGGAGGGGGGGGCCTTCTTACCACAGATACGCAGTATTTT,CASSQHPGGGGLLTTDTQYF
NA,TRBJ1-2,NA,TRBV5-4,TGTGCCAGCAGCTTTGAAATGAGGGACCTCTATGGCTACACCTTC,CASSFEMRDLYGYTF
TRBD2,TRBJ2-1,NA,TRBV9,TGTGCCAGCAGCGCCGGACTAGGGTCGTTCAATGAGCAGTTCTTC,CASSAGLGSFNEQFF
NA,TRBJ1-4,NA,TRBV7-9,TGTGCCAGCAGCTTAGACCGGTTTGCGAAAGAAAAACTGTTTTTT,CASSLDRFAKEKLFF
TRBD1,TRBJ1-6,NA,TRBV7-2,TGTGCCAGCAGCTTACAAGACCTTACAGGGGTTAGGTCACCCCTCCACTTT,CASSLQDLTGVRSPLHF
NA,TRBJ1-2,NA,TRBV10-3,TGTGCCATCAGTGAGGGACAGCTCTATGGCTACACCTTC,CAISEGQLYGYTF
NA,TRBJ2-3,NA,TRBV11-1,TGTGCCAGCAGCTTAGACTGGGGGGATACGCAGTATTTT,CASSLDWGDTQYF
TRBD1,TRBJ1-6,once,TRBV7-6,TGTGCCAGCAGCTTAGGGGGCAGGGGGGGAAGAAATTCACCCCTCCACTTT,CASSLGGRGGRNSPLHF
NA,TRBJ2-1,NA,TRBV5-1,TGCGCCAGCAGCATCGGACAAAACAATGAGCAGTTCTTC,CASSIGQNNEQFF
NA,TRBJ1-2,once,TRBV28,TGTGCCAGCAGTAGGGGTGGCAGTTCTAACTATGGCTACACCTTC,CASSRGGSSNYGYTF
NA,TRBJ1-3,NA,TRBV11-3,TGTGCCAGCAGCTTAGATGGTGGGGGGACGTCTGGAAACACCATATATTTT,CASSLDGGGTSGNTIYF
TRBD1,TRBJ2-3,NA,TRBV7-9,TGTGCCAGCAGCCAAGATAGCCGGGACAGCAGCACAGATACGCAGTATTTT,CASSQDSRDSSTDTQYF
NA,TRBJ1-4,NA,TRBV9,TGTGCCAGCAGCGTAGCGGGGGATGAAAAACTGTTTTTT,CASSVAGDEKLFF
TRBD1,TRBJ1-1,NA,TRBV20-1,TGCAGTGCTGTGGGACAGGGGCAAGCTTTCTTT,CSAVGQGQAFF
NA,TRBJ1-1,NA,TRBV7-9,TGTGCCAGCACCCTGAGGGGATCCCGCGCTGAAGCTTTCTTT,CASTLRGSRAEAFF
TRBD1,TRBJ1-3,few,TRBV6-6,TGTGCCAGCAGTAAGACAGGGGTTGGTGGAAACACCATATATTTT,CASSKTGVGGNTIYF
NA,TRBJ1-2,NA,TRBV6-5,TGTGCCAGCAGTGAGTTTGGCTACACCTTC,CASSEFGYTF
NA,TRBJ1-2,NA,TRBV4-2,TGTGCCAGCAGCCAGGCCGGGACGGCCGCTAACTATGGCTACACCTTC,CASSQAGTAANYGYTF
NA,TRBJ2-5,few,TRBV10-2,TGCGCCAGCGGACCCACGATGGAGACCCAGTACTTC,CASGPTMETQYF
NA,TRBJ2-7,NA,TRBV6-1,TGTGCCAGCACTGAGGAGGGAAATTCCTACGAGCAGTACTTC,CASTEEGNSYEQYF
NA,TRBJ1-5,NA,TRBV28,TGTGCCAGCAGTGGGACGGTCCAGCATTTT,CASSGTVQHF